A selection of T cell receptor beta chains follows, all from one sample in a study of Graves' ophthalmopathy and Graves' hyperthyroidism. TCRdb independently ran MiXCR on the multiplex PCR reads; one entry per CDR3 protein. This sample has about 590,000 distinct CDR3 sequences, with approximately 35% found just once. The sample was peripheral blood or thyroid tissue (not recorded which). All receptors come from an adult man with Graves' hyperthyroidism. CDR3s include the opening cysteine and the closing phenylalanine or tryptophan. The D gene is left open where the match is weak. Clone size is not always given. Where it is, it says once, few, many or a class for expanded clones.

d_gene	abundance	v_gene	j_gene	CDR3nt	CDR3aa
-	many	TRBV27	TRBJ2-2	TGTGCCAGCAGCCTAGGGCGCACCGGGGAGCTGTTTTTT	CASSLGRTGELFF
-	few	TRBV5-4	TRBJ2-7	TGTGCCAGCAGCTTCCACCGAGAAGTCTCCTACGAGCAGTACTTC	CASSFHREVSYEQYF
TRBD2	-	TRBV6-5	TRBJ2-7	TGTGCCAGCAGCATGGGACTAGCGGTCACCTACGAGCAGTACTTC	CASSMGLAVTYEQYF
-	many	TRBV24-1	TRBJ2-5	TGTGCCACCAGTAAGGGACCTTCGGCAGTGGAGACCCAGTACTTC	CATSKGPSAVETQYF
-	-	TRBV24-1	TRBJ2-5	TGTGCCACCAGTGATATCGGTATCGAAGAGACCCAGTACTTC	CATSDIGIEETQYF
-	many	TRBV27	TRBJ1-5	TGTGCCAGCAGCCCAAATGTGGGATCGGGTCAGCCCCAGCATTTT	CASSPNVGSGQPQHF
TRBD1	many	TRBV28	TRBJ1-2	TGTGCCAGCAGTTGGACAGGGGATCGGCCTGGCTACACCTTC	CASSWTGDRPGYTF
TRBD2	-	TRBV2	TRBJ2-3	TGTGCCAGCCGCTCGGGACTAGCGGGGAACACAGATACGCAGTATTTT	CASRSGLAGNTDTQYF
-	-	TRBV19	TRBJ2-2	TGTGCCAGTAGCGGACAGGGGGAGCTGTTTTTT	CASSGQGELFF
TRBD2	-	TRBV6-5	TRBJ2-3	TGTGCCAGCAGTCCAGGACTAGATAGCACAGATACGCAGTATTTT	CASSPGLDSTDTQYF
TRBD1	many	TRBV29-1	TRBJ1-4	TGCAGCGTTACAGGGGACCCGAATGAAAAACTGTTTTTT	CSVTGDPNEKLFF
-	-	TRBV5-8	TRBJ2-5	TGCGCCAGCAGCTTGGAGGTGACAGTACCAGAGACCCAGTACTTC	CASSLEVTVPETQYF
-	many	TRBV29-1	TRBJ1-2	TGCAGCGTTGAAGATCAGAGAGACTATGGCTACACCTTC	CSVEDQRDYGYTF
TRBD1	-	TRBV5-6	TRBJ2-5	TGTGCCAGCAGCTTGGAGGGGGCCGGGGAGACCCAGTACTTC	CASSLEGAGETQYF
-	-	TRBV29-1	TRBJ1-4	TGCAGCGTCTCGGAGGTGGGCACTGAAAAACTGTTTTTT	CSVSEVGTEKLFF
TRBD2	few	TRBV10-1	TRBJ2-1	TGCGCCAGCAGTGAGTCAGGACTAGCGGAGGAGCAGTTCTTC	CASSESGLAEEQFF
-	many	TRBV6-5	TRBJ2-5	TGTGCCAGCAGCCGACCTGGGCGGCAAGAGACCCAGTACTTC	CASSRPGRQETQYF
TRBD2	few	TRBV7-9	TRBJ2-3	TGTGCCAGCAGCGGATCTAGCGGGAGGGCCCCCGATACGCAGTATTTT	CASSGSSGRAPDTQYF
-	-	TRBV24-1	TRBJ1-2	TGTGCCACCGCTCCGAGGACGGGCTATGGCTACACCTTC	CATAPRTGYGYTF
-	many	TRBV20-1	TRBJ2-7	TGCAGTGCTAGAAAAGGGGCCCACGAGTACTTC	CSARKGAHEYF
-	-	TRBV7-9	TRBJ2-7	TGTGCCAGCAGCTTAGCGGGGCTCCGGGGGTACGAGCAGTACTTC	CASSLAGLRGYEQYF
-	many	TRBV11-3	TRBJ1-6	TGTGCCAGCAGCTTAGTCAAAGGATCACCCCTCCACTTT	CASSLVKGSPLHF
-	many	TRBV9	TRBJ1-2	TGTGCCAGCAGCCCCTGGGGAGGACTTGGCTACACCTTC	CASSPWGGLGYTF
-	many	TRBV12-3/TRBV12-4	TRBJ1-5	TGTGCCAGCAGTTTGAAAACATTTCAGCCCCAGCATTTT	CASSLKTFQPQHF
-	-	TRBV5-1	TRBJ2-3	TGTGCCAGCAGCTTGGTTTCTGGCACAGATACGCAGTATTTT	CASSLVSGTDTQYF
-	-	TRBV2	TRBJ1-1	TGTGCCAGCAGTGAGAGCGCAAACACTGAAGCTTTCTTT	CASSESANTEAFF
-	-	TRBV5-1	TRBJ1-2	TGCGCCAGCAGCCCCCAGATTGGCGGCTACACCTTC	CASSPQIGGYTF
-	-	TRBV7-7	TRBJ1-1	TGTGCTAGCCACCCGTCTCGTCGGGGAAACACTGAAGCTTTCTTT	CASHPSRRGNTEAFF